These T cell receptor beta chains were read from a single sample in a study of T cell repertoires in cytomegalovirus infection. TCRdb re-called the reads through MiXCR, storing one row per CDR3 protein. This table has 640,000 or so distinct CDR3 sequences, around 35% appearing once. Their specific antigens are unknown. This specimen was cultured PBMCs, taken from culture after CMV antigen stimulation. The receptors were sampled from a human donor in good health (CMV status not recorded). Some clones in this sample may be carry-over from other donors' samples. Each CDR3 is given with its conserved first and last residue.

v_gene	j_gene	CDR3aa
TRBV2	TRBJ2-1	CASSVYVGNINEQFF
TRBV20-1	TRBJ1-2	CSANYRGGYGYTF
TRBV4-1	TRBJ1-5	CASSLSGRAWPQHF
TRBV19	TRBJ1-2	CASRGTASNYGYTF
TRBV6-1	TRBJ1-1	CASSELRRTEAFF
TRBV4-3	TRBJ2-7	CASSQDLSYEQYF
TRBV5-8	TRBJ2-6	CASSSGQGFSSGANVLTF
TRBV19	TRBJ2-6	CASSTYRALGANVLTF
TRBV12-3/TRBV12-4	TRBJ2-7	CASSLGDRYEQYF
TRBV27	TRBJ2-2	CASSLEQGLPTGELFF
TRBV19	TRBJ1-5	CASSIGGQGLRSNQPQHF
TRBV6-1	TRBJ1-5	CASSVPELYSNQPQHF
TRBV7-8	TRBJ1-1	CASRMDRGFTEAFF
TRBV2	TRBJ2-1	CATTLPGQGAVDEQFF
TRBV20-1	TRBJ2-3	CSASVSGGAGDTQYF
TRBV6-5	TRBJ2-7	CASSYHRDNKQYF
TRBV7-9	TRBJ1-6	CASSLRDRGPLHF
TRBV7-9	TRBJ1-5	CASSHKGNQPQHF
TRBV4-1	TRBJ1-3	CASSPDTGSGNTIYF
TRBV6-5	TRBJ2-7	CASSWWRLGRYEQYF
TRBV3-1	TRBJ1-5	CASSQGKKPQHF
TRBV12-3/TRBV12-4	TRBJ1-4	CASLGNEKLFF
TRBV7-2	TRBJ2-5	CASSFGGVKETQYF
TRBV6-2/TRBV6-3	TRBJ2-1	CASSYTDINEQFF
TRBV2	TRBJ2-7	CASTGSTEQYF
TRBV6-1	TRBJ2-1	CASTRSWGQGLRQFF
TRBV27	TRBJ2-7	CASRTRAGAVYEQYF
TRBV3-1	TRBJ2-3	CASSHRLERNTQYF
TRBV7-2	TRBJ2-3	CASTRTSGGLTDTQYF